This T cell receptor beta chain was captured by sequencing in a study of OX40 agonist ivuxolimab in advanced cancers. Whole-study results and caveats: Near-lowest levels of clonal expansion characterized partial responders at 0.1-3.0 mg/kg.

Comments on this clone: Its antigen remains unknown.

Libraries were prepared by immunoSEQ multiplex PCR; TCRdb keeps only in-frame clonotypes and omits some of them. The top ten hold around 7% of the sample, which has roughly 48,000 clones, about 90% seen once. Autoimmune disease history or systemic immunosuppression led to patients being barred. Patients had blood sampled at baseline and again on cycle 4 day 1 and cycle 7 day 1. V lost 0 bases, J lost 14 bases, and 21 bases lay in between. Per germline, CDR1 MGHRA and CDR2 YSYEKL. The CDR3 extends over 15 amino acids. The specimen was CD4+ or CD8+ T cells sorted from blood, collected in a trial of the OX40 agonist ivuxolimab. The receptor was isolated from an adult with an advanced solid tumor such as melanoma, head and neck, liver or kidney cancer. The chain uses TRBV4-1 and TRBJ2-3, with D unresolved. CDR3 amino acids: CASSQETFGTARTYF. The DNA of the CDR3 is TGCGCCAGCAGCCAAGAGACGTTTGGTACGGCTCGAACGTATTTT.